This T cell receptor beta chain was retrieved from a study of blood T cell repertoires in COVID-19. Study-level background: Samples taken during acute and convalescent COVID-19 were collected in the United States, Italy and Spain.

In the study's own analysis: Amplified reference gene primers provided the basis for estimating nucleated cell counts. Assay: immunoSEQ multiplex PCR; the TCRdb copy retains only in-frame clones and omits some. V, J and clone size were drawn from that table, and D and trimming were deduced from the DNA. Of 50,000 to 70,000 clones in the sample, around 90% were seen once. In germline, CDR1 is MNHEY, CDR2 SVGAGI. The CDR3 has 13 residues. V was trimmed by 1 base and J by 4 bases, leaving 7 bases between them. The source is a human donor with active COVID-19. The donor label of this sample is uncertain. J is TRBJ2-5 and V is TRBV6-5; D might be TRBD2 (6 bases). Sample: peripheral blood. CDR3 residues: CASSYYGGETQYF. CDR3 coding DNA: TGTGCCAGCAGTTACTACGGGGGAGAGACCCAGTACTTC.